The 30 T cell receptor beta chains below all came from one sample that was sequenced in a study of blood T cell repertoires in COVID-19. Sequencing used immunoSEQ multiplex PCR; TCRdb keeps in-frame clones, though not all of them. The table shows 130,000 to 150,000 clones, with roughly 80% occurring only once. The sample comprised PBMCs or T cells enriched from blood (not recorded which). These receptor sequences come from a man in his forties or fifties with acute COVID-19.

The gene calls are TRBV7-6 and TRBJ2-7, with D possibly TRBD2 on 5 matching bases. The V and J ends lost 5 bases and 2 bases respectively, with 13 bases between them. Germline V gene lookup returns CDR1 SGHVS and CDR2 FNYEAQ. This CDR3 is built from 14 residues. The CDR3 reads CASSPGGSAYEQYF. CDR3 DNA sequence: TGTGCCAGCAGCCCCGGAGGCAGCGCCTACGAGCAGTACTTC.

The chain has TRBV29-1 and TRBJ2-2; TRBD1 might be the D (6 bases). V lost 2 bases and J 4 bases, leaving 14 bases between the germline ends. The CDR3 runs 15 residues. Germline V gene data show CDR1 as SQVTM and CDR2 as ANQGSEA. CDR3 DNA sequence: TGCAGCGTTGAAACAGGGCCTGGAGGCACCGGGGAGCTGTTTTTT. Its protein product is CSVETGPGGTGELFF.

V and J are TRBV14 and TRBJ2-7; weak D call: TRBD1 (6 bases). This CDR3 has 14 amino acids. V was pared by 3 bases and J by 4 bases, with 13 bases between. Germline CDR1 and CDR2: SGHDN and FVKESK. The CDR3 DNA reads TGTGCCAGCAGCCAGCGACAGGTCGGATACGAGCAGTACTTC. It encodes CASSQRQVGYEQYF.

J is TRBJ2-7 and V is TRBV5-1; D might be TRBD2 (5 bases). Per the germline V gene, CDR1 is SGHRS and CDR2 is YFSETQ. V was shortened by 0 bases and J by 6 bases, with 13 bases between the two germline ends. The CDR3 sequence is 14 residues long. The CDR3 DNA sequence: TGCGCCAGCAGCTTGGACGGAATCGAGGGCGAGCAGTACTTC. The encoded protein is CASSLDGIEGEQYF.

The CDR3 bases are TGTGCCAGCAGTCCCCCGGGACAATTTGAAGCCCAGCATTTT. This codes for CASSPPGQFEAQHF. The J gene is TRBJ1-5, the V gene TRBV28; D perhaps matches TRBD1 (6 bases). CDR3 length equals 14 residues. Per germline, CDR1 MDHEN and CDR2 SYDVKM. The germline V and J ends were trimmed by 5 bases and 11 bases, with 19 bases remaining between them.

V gene TRBV29-1 combines with J gene TRBJ2-2, with unresolved D. Trimming cost V 4 bases and J 0 bases, with 9 bases left between them. The CDR3 sequence is 14 residues long. Germline-derived CDR1 and CDR2 are SQVTM and ANQGSEA. In DNA, the CDR3 is TGCAGCGTTGGCGTAGATGCGAACACCGGGGAGCTGTTTTTT. Amino acids: CSVGVDANTGELFF.

The chain couples TRBV6-5 to TRBJ1-5; tentative D call: TRBD1 (5 bases). The V end lost 2 bases, the J end lost 7 bases, and 12 bases lay between the germline ends. This CDR3 contains 14 residues. From germline, CDR1 is MNHEY and CDR2 SVGAGI. CDR3: CASSYVQGRQPQHF. The CDR3 nucleotides are TGTGCCAGCAGTTACGTCCAGGGAAGGCAGCCCCAGCATTTT.

A single count supports this clone. The V and J genes are TRBV28 and TRBJ2-5, with D possibly being TRBD1 (6 bases). The V and J ends lost 2 bases and 4 bases respectively, with 11 bases between them. CDR3 length: 14 residues. CDR1 and CDR2 (germline): MDHEN, SYDVKM. CDR3 in amino acids: CASSLRFRGETQYF. In DNA, the CDR3 is TGTGCCAGCAGTTTACGGTTCAGGGGAGAGACCCAGTACTTC. The whole variable domain, filled in from reference TRBV28 and TRBJ2-5, reads DVKVTQSSRYLVKRTGEKVFLECVQDMDHENMFWYRQDPGLGLRLIYFSYDVKMKEKGDIPEGYSVSREKKERFSLILESASTNQTSMYLCASSLRFRGETQYFGPGTRLLVL.

This sequence joins TRBV7-2 and TRBJ1-6, with 9 bases matching TRBD1. Germline V gene sequence: CDR1 SGHTA, CDR2 FQGNSA. The CDR3 covers 16 residues. V shed 4 bases and J 4 bases; nucleotides not matched to a gene: 5. This chain's CDR3 is CASSSDRGVYNSPLHF. The CDR3 DNA sequence: TGTGCCAGCAGCTCCGACAGGGGGGTTTATAATTCACCCCTCCACTTT.

The V gene is TRBV11-2, the J gene TRBJ2-1; D perhaps matches TRBD1 (5 bases). The CDR3 runs 14 residues. V was clipped by 5 bases and J by 7 bases, with 15 bases between them. CDR1 is SGHAT and CDR2 is FQNNGV in the germline V gene. This CDR3 is CASSPGRGGNEQFF. CDR3 DNA: TGTGCCAGCAGCCCCGGAAGGGGTGGGAATGAGCAGTTCTTC.

The sample holds one count of this clone. The chain is built from TRBV5-8 and TRBJ1-5; D uncertain. Trimming removed 1 base from V and 0 bases from J, with 5 bases in between. In germline, CDR1 is SGHTS, CDR2 YDEGEE. The CDR3 covers 14 residues. The CDR3 DNA reads TGTGCCAGCAGCTTGTTCTCTAGCAATCAGCCCCAGCATTTT. Residues: CASSLFSSNQPQHF. The full variable domain, with the rest looked up from reference TRBV5-8 and TRBJ1-5, is EAGVTQSPTHLIKTRGQQATLRCSPISGHTSVYWYQQALGLGLQFLLWYDEGEERNRGNFPPRFSGRQFPNYSSELNVNALELEDSALYLCASSLFSSNQPQHFGDGTRLSIL.

The V and J genes are TRBV7-2 and TRBJ1-3, with 10 bases aligning to TRBD1. The V segment lost 8 bases and the J segment 4 bases; nucleotides outside the gene matches: 5. The germline CDR1 and CDR2 sequences are SGHTA and FQGNSA. The CDR3 has 14 amino acids. The CDR3 DNA reads as TGTGCCAGCGAGGGGACAGGGGTCGGAAACACCATATATTTT. Amino acids: CASEGTGVGNTIYF.

J is TRBJ1-5 and V is TRBV10-3; TRBD1 is a possible D gene (6 bases). This CDR3 is built from 14 residues. V gave up 2 bases and J gave up 7 bases, with 12 bases separating them. Looked up from germline, CDR1 is ENHRY and CDR2 is SYGVKD. CDR3 sequence: CAISEAEGGQPQHF. The CDR3 bases are TGTGCCATCAGTGAGGCGGAGGGGGGGCAGCCCCAGCATTTT.

The chain recombines TRBV28 with TRBJ1-4, with 8 bases that match TRBD1. Germline CDR1 MDHEN, CDR2 SYDVKM. V was pared by 5 bases and J by 8 bases, with 10 bases of the junction left unmatched. The CDR3 has 15 residues. CDR3 DNA sequence: TGTGCCAGCAGTCCGCCTAGGACAGGGATGGAAAAACTGTTTTTT. Translation: CASSPPRTGMEKLFF.

The chain combines TRBV11-2 with TRBJ2-1; 8 bases are a match to TRBD1. Germline V gene sequence: CDR1 SGHAT, CDR2 FQNNGV. The ends lost 0 bases at V and 4 bases at J; junction bases unmatched: 5. The length of the CDR3 is 16 residues. The CDR3 region is CASSLEGTGEYNEQFF. CDR3 DNA: TGTGCCAGCAGCTTAGAGGGGACAGGCGAATACAATGAGCAGTTCTTC.

In its sample, this clone was seen once. This sequence joins TRBV4-1 and TRBJ1-4, with TRBD1 matching 10 bases. This CDR3 has 17 residues. V lost 2 bases, J lost 3 bases, and 6 bases stayed unmatched. Germline V gene data show CDR1 as MGHRA and CDR2 as YSYEKL. The CDR3 here is CASSQRQGAEANEKLFF. The CDR3 nucleotides read TGCGCCAGCAGCCAAAGACAGGGGGCTGAGGCTAATGAAAAACTGTTTTTT.

The chain uses TRBV18 and TRBJ2-1; 13 nucleotides agree with TRBD2. Germline V gene sequence: CDR1 KGHSH, CDR2 LQKENI. J lost 7 bases, V lost 3 bases, and 6 bases had no gene match. The length of the CDR3 is 16 residues. CDR3 in amino acids: CASSPFGTSGVNEQFF. CDR3 DNA sequence: TGTGCCAGCTCACCCTTCGGGACTAGCGGGGTAAATGAGCAGTTCTTC. Full variable domain (rest looked up from reference TRBV18 and TRBJ2-1): NAGVMQNPRHLVRRRGQEARLRCSPMKGHSHVYWYRQLPEEGLKFMVYLQKENIIDESGMPKERFSAEFPKEGPSILRIQQVVRGDSAAYFCASSPFGTSGVNEQFFGPGTRLTVL.

This clone was seen a handful of times. This sequence joins TRBV30 and TRBJ2-2; maybe TRBD1 (7 bases). Germline CDR1 reads GTSNPN; CDR2 reads SVGIG (reference sequence). The CDR3 runs 13 residues. The CDR3 here is CAGGTANTGELFF. CDR3 coding DNA: TGTGCTGGGGGGACAGCGAACACCGGGGAGCTGTTTTTT.

V and J are TRBV20-1 and TRBJ1-1; 7 bases match TRBD1. The CDR3 contains 14 residues. The germline gives CDR1 DFQATT, CDR2 SNEGSKA (reference sequence). The J segment lost 1 base and the V segment lost 3 bases, leaving 5 bases of the junction unmatched. The CDR3 DNA reads as TGCAGTGCTAGTAACAGGGGCACGAACACTGAAGCTTTCTTT. Translated: CSASNRGTNTEAFF.

This clone was seen only once. This chain links TRBV28 with TRBJ1-1; no clear D. The CDR3 contains 12 residues. The V end lost 5 bases, the J end lost 5 bases, and 9 bases lay between the germline ends. Germline lookup yields CDR1 MDHEN and CDR2 SYDVKM. CDR3 nucleotide sequence: TGTGCCAGCAGTCCCCTCTTGACTGAAGCTTTCTTT. Amino acids: CASSPLLTEAFF.

The chain couples TRBV29-1 to TRBJ2-1; 7 bases agree with TRBD2. The CDR3 has 13 amino acids. Germline CDR1 reads SQVTM; CDR2 reads ANQGSEA. V was pared by 3 bases and J by 6 bases, with 5 bases of the junction left unmatched. CDR3 in amino acids: CSVDASGLNEQFF. Written as DNA, the CDR3 is TGCAGCGTTGATGCTAGCGGACTCAATGAGCAGTTCTTC.

The V call is TRBV5-5, the J call TRBJ2-1; 7 bases map to TRBD2. The germline V gene has CDR1 SGHKS and CDR2 YYEKEE (reference sequence). The CDR3 spans 15 residues. V trimming: 6 bases; J trimming: 4 bases; junction bases outside the gene matches: 10. The CDR3, as DNA: TGTGCCAGCATTACCGGGGGACTAACTTACAATGAGCAGTTCTTC. It encodes CASITGGLTYNEQFF. Filled out from reference TRBV5-5 and TRBJ2-1, the complete variable domain reads DAGVTQSPTHLIKTRGQQVTLRCSPISGHKSVSWYQQVLGQGPQFIFQYYEKEERGRGNFPDRFSARQFPNYSSELNVNALLLGDSALYLCASITGGLTYNEQFFGPGTRLTVL.

The J gene is TRBJ1-1, the V gene TRBV5-1; 9 nucleotides match TRBD1. Germline CDR1 reads SGHRS; CDR2 reads YFSETQ. CDR3 length: 20 amino acids. V lost 4 bases and J lost 3; bases outside the gene matches: 22. This chain's CDR3 is CASSRQIPGQGMRRDTEAFF. CDR3 nucleotide sequence: TGCGCCAGCAGCCGACAGATCCCGGGACAGGGAATGAGGAGGGACACTGAAGCTTTCTTT.

The rearrangement joins TRBV21-1 to TRBJ1-4. TRBV21-1 is flagged as a pseudogene. The CDR3 sequence is 19 residues long. The CDR3 sequence is CASSRAEGPSPTTNEKLFF. The DNA of the CDR3 is TGTGCCAGCAGCAGGGCAGAGGGCCCGAGCCCTACAACTAATGAAAAACTGTTTTTT.

The rearrangement joins TRBV28 to TRBJ2-7, with 8 bases lining up with TRBD2. V shed 6 bases, J shed 1 base, and the junction held 2 bases outside the gene matches. From germline, CDR1 is MDHEN and CDR2 SYDVKM. There are 13 residues in the CDR3. The chain's CDR3 is CASRLAASYEQYF. The CDR3 DNA reads as TGTGCCAGCAGACTAGCGGCTTCCTACGAGCAGTACTTC.

About this clone: One end of the junction does not line up with germline, which may come from a read error. This rearrangement joins TRBV11-2 to TRBJ2-1; 7 bases are shared with TRBD2. CDR1 SGHAT and CDR2 FQNNGV come from the germline V gene. This CDR3 has 13 residues. The chain's CDR3 is CASSLERGNEQFF. The CDR3 DNA reads TGTGCCAGCAGCCTAGAGCGGGGCAATGAGCAGTTCTTC.

The CDR3 DNA reads as TGTGCCAGCAGTGAATACCGGGGGGCCGGCTTGTATGGCTACACCTTC. It yields the protein CASSEYRGAGLYGYTF. J is TRBJ1-2 and V is TRBV25-1; perhaps TRBD1 as D (6 bases). Germline V gene sequence: CDR1 MGHDK, CDR2 SYGVNS. CDR3 length: 16 residues. Trimming left V 0 bases short and J 5 bases short, with 16 bases between.

V gene TRBV28 combines with J gene TRBJ2-1; weak D call: TRBD2 (5 bases). Germline V gene data show CDR1 as MDHEN and CDR2 as SYDVKM. The ends were cut back, 7 bases at V and 9 bases at J, with 22 bases in the middle. There are 15 residues in the CDR3. CDR3 in DNA: TGTGCCAGCACCCCCGCGGGCCGTTTAATCTTTGAGCAGTTCTTC. Translating gives CASTPAGRLIFEQFF.

The V call is TRBV19, the J call TRBJ2-3; 8 bases are a match to TRBD2. CDR3 length: 15 residues. V lost 6 bases to trimming and J lost 2 bases; unmatched junction nucleotides: 7. Germline loops: CDR1 LNHDA, CDR2 SQIVND (reference sequence). CDR3 nucleotides: TGTGCCAGTAGAGTGACGGGAGGGCCCACAGATACGCAGTATTTT. Translated: CASRVTGGPTDTQYF.

The V and J genes are TRBV9 and TRBJ1-2; possibly TRBD1 for D (6 bases). The V and J ends lost 3 bases and 0 bases respectively, with 12 bases between them. The CDR3 spans 15 residues. Germline values: CDR1 SGDLS, CDR2 YYNGEE. The CDR3 DNA follows: TGTGCCAGCAGCGGTGCAAACAGGGCTAACTATGGCTACACCTTC. Its protein is CASSGANRANYGYTF.